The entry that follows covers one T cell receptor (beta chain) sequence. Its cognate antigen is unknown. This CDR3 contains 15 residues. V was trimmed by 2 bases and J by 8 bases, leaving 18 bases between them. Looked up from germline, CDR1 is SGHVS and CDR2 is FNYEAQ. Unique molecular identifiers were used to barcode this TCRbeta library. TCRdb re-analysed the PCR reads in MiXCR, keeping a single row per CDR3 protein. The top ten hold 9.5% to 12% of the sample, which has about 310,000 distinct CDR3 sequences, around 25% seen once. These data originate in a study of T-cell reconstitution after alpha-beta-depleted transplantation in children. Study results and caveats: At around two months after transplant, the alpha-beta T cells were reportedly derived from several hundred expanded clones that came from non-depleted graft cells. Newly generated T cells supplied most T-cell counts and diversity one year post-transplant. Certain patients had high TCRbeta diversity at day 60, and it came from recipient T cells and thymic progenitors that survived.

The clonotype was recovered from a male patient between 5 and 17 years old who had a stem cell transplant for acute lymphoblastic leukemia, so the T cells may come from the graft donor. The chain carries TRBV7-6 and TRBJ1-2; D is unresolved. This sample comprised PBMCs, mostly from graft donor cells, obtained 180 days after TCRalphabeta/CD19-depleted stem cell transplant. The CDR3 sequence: CASSLRKTLSDGYTF. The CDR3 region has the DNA TGTGCCAGCAGCTTACGGAAGACTCTGTCCGACGGCTACACCTTC. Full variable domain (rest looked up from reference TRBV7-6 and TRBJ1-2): GAGVSQSPRYKVTKRGQDVALRCDPISGHVSLYWYRQALGQGPEFLTYFNYEAQQDKSGLPNDRFSAERPEGSISTLTIQRTEQRDSAMYRCASSLRKTLSDGYTFGSGTRLTVV.